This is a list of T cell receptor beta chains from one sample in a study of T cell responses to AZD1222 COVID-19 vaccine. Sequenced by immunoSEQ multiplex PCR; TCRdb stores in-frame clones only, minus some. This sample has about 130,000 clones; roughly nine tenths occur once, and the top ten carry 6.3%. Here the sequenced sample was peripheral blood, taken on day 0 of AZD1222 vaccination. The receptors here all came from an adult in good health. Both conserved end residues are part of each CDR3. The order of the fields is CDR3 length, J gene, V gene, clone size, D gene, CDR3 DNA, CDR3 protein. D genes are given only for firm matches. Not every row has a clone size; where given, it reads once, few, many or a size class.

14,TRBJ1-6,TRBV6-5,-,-,TGTGCCAGTAACCCTCAGGGTGGAAATTCACCCCTCCACTTT,CASNPQGGNSPLHF
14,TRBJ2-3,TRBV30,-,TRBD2,TGTGCCTGGAGGGGGAGGGTAAATACAGATACGCAGTATTTT,CAWRGRVNTDTQYF
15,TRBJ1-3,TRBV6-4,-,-,TGTGCCAGCCCCGGGCTCTGTTTCTCTGGAAACACCATATATTTT,CASPGLCFSGNTIYF
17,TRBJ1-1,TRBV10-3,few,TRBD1,TGTGCCATCAGAGAAGGCTTGGGACAGGAGAATAACACTGAAGCTTTCTTT,CAIREGLGQENNTEAFF
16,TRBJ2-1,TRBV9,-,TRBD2,TGTGCCAGCAGCGTAGCTGGCGGGGGGGCCTACAATGAGCAGTTCTTC,CASSVAGGGAYNEQFF
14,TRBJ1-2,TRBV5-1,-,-,TGCGCCAGCAGCGGTTCCGGGCCAAGGGGTGGCTACACCTTC,CASSGSGPRGGYTF
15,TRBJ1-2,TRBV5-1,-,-,TGCGCCAGCAGCTTGGCACAGGGAAATAACTATGGCTACACCTTC,CASSLAQGNNYGYTF
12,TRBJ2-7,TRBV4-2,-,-,TGTGCCAGCAGCCAGAACCGACACGAGCAGTACTTC,CASSQNRHEQYF
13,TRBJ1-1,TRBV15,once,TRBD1,TGTGCCACGAAGGACAGGGAGAGAACTGAAGCTTTCTTT,CATKDRERTEAFF
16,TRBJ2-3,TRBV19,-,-,TGTGCCAGTAAAGATCTTGGGGTAAGGACCACAGATACGCAGTATTTT,CASKDLGVRTTDTQYF
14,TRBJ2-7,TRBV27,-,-,TGTGCCAGCAGTTCGCAGACGGTCTCCTACGAGCAGTACTTC,CASSSQTVSYEQYF
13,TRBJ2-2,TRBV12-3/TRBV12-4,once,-,TGTGCCAGCAGTCCCCGGGAGACCGGGGAGCTGTTTTTT,CASSPRETGELFF
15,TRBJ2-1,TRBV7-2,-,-,TGTGCCAGCAGCTTAGTTAGTGGCCGAGGCAATGAGCAGTTCTTC,CASSLVSGRGNEQFF
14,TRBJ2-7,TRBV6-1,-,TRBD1,TGTGCCAGCAGGCCCGGGACAGGGGGCTACGAGCAGTACTTC,CASRPGTGGYEQYF
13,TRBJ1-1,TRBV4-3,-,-,TGCGCCAGCAGCCAAGACAGGGGCACTGAAGCTTTCTTT,CASSQDRGTEAFF
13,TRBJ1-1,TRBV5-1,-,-,TGCGCCAGCACTGCACAGATGAACACTGAAGCTTTCTTT,CASTAQMNTEAFF
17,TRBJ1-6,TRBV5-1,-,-,TGCGCCAGCAGCTTGGCCACCAGGGCCGCGGATAATTCACCCCTCCACTTT,CASSLATRAADNSPLHF
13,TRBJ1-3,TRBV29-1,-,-,TGCAGCGTGACTAAAAAGGAGGGAAACACCATATATTTT,CSVTKKEGNTIYF
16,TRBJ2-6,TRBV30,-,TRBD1,TGTGCCTGTACACAGGGGCCAGACTCTGGGGCCAACGTCCTGACTTTC,CACTQGPDSGANVLTF
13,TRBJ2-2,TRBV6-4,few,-,TGTGCCAGCAGTGACTCGGACACCGGGGAGCTGTTTTTT,CASSDSDTGELFF
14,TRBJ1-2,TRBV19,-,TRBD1,TGTGCCAGTAGTTCCGGACAGGCTACCTATGGCTACACCTTC,CASSSGQATYGYTF
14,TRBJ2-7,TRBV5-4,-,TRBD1,TGTGCCAGCAGCTCCGGGACAGGGGCCTACGAGCAGTACTTC,CASSSGTGAYEQYF
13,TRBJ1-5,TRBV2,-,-,TGTGCCAGCGAGGGGAACAGCAATCAGCCCCAGCATTTT,CASEGNSNQPQHF
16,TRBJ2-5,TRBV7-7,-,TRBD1,TGTGCCAGCAGCTCCTTTTCAGGGGGCAGCCAAGAGACCCAGTACTTC,CASSSFSGGSQETQYF
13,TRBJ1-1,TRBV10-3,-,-,TGTGCCATCACCCTTACAGAGAACACTGAAGCTTTCTTT,CAITLTENTEAFF
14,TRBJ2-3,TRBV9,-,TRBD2,TGTGCCAGCAGCGTAGCTACCGGGGGGGCCCTTCAGTATTTT,CASSVATGGALQYF
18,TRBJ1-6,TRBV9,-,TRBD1,TGTGCCAGCACCCGGGGGGGGCAGGGGGCTATTTTGGATTCACCCCTCCACTTT,CASTRGGQGAILDSPLHF
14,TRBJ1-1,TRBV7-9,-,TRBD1,TGTGCCAGCAGCGCCCGACAGGGGAACACTGAAGCTTTCTTT,CASSARQGNTEAFF
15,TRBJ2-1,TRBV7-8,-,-,TGTGCCAGCAAAGGGGGGGCTAGCGGCTACAATGAGCAGTTCTTC,CASKGGASGYNEQFF
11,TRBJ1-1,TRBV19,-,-,TGTGCCAGTAGTATCAGCGCTGAAGCTTTCTTT,CASSISAEAFF
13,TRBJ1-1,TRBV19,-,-,TGTGCCAGTACGAGGGCCCTGAACACTGAAGCTTTCTTT,CASTRALNTEAFF
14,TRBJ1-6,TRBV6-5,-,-,TGTGCCAGCAGTTACAGGGGAGTTAATTCACCCCTCCACTTT,CASSYRGVNSPLHF
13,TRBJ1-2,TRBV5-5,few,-,TGTGCCAGCAGCCTACGGATAAACTATGGCTACACCTTC,CASSLRINYGYTF
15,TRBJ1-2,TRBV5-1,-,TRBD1,TGCGCCAGCAGCAAGGACCCGGGACAGCCAACAGGCTACACCTTC,CASSKDPGQPTGYTF
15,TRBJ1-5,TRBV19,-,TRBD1,TGTGCCAGTAGGCGACAGGGAGGGGGCAATCAGCCCCAGCATTTT,CASRRQGGGNQPQHF
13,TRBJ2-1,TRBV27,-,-,TGTGCCAGCAGCCTCCAGGCCAGGAATGAGCAGTTCTTC,CASSLQARNEQFF